This passage covers 2 T cell receptor beta chains from one sample sequenced in a study of T cells in localized non-small cell lung cancer. Profiled with immunoSEQ multiplex PCR; TCRdb holds only in-frame clones, not every one. The table records about 15,000 clones, around 85% of them present only once. This specimen was peripheral blood, taken before any cancer treatment. The receptors stem from an older female donor with stage I squamous cell lung carcinoma.

The chain couples TRBV19 to TRBJ1-5; D gene unclear. Between the trimmed V and J ends, which lost 5 bases and 5 bases, there was a span of 7 bases. The germline CDR1 and CDR2 sequences are LNHDA and SQIVND (reference sequence). The CDR3 spans 12 residues. The CDR3 loop reads CASSSGHQPQHF. CDR3 DNA sequence: TGTGCCAGTAGTTCCGGACATCAGCCCCAGCATTTT.

V usage is TRBV18 and J usage is TRBJ2-3; no reliable D call. V was cut by 0 bases and J by 3 bases, with 4 bases left in between. From germline, CDR1 is KGHSH and CDR2 LQKENI. The CDR3 runs to 13 residues. CDR3 loop: CASSPPVTDTQYF. Here the CDR3 DNA reads TGTGCCAGCTCACCACCTGTGACAGATACGCAGTATTTT. Combining the CDR3 with reference TRBV18 and TRBJ2-3 gives the whole variable domain NAGVMQNPRHLVRRRGQEARLRCSPMKGHSHVYWYRQLPEEGLKFMVYLQKENIIDESGMPKERFSAEFPKEGPSILRIQQVVRGDSAAYFCASSPPVTDTQYFGPGTRLTVL.